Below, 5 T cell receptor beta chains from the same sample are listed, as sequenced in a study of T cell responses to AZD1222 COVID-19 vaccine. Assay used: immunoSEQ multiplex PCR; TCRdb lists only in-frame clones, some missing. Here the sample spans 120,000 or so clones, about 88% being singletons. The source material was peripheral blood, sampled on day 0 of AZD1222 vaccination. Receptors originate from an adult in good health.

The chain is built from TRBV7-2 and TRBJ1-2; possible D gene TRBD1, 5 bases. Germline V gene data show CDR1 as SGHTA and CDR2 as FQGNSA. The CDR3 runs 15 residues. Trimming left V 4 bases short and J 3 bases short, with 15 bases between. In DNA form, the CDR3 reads TGTGCCAGCAGCTCCCCGGCTTCGGGGCACTATGGCTACACCTTC. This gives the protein CASSSPASGHYGYTF.

As DNA, the CDR3 is TGTGCCAGCAGCCCACTAGCGACTAGGCACGGCTCCTACAATGAGCAGTTCTTC. It yields the protein CASSPLATRHGSYNEQFF. The rearrangement uses TRBV11-2 and TRBJ2-1, with 7 bases fitting TRBD2. Trimming cost V 5 bases and J 0 bases; bases outside gene matches: 13. The CDR3 is 18 amino acids. Germline CDR1 reads SGHAT; CDR2 reads FQNNGV.

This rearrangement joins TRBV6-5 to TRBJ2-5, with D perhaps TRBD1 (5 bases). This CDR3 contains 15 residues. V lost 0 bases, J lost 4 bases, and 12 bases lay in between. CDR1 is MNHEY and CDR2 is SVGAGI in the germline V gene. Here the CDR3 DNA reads TGTGCCAGCAGTTACTCTCAGGGTTCCCCAGAGACCCAGTACTTC. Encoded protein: CASSYSQGSPETQYF.

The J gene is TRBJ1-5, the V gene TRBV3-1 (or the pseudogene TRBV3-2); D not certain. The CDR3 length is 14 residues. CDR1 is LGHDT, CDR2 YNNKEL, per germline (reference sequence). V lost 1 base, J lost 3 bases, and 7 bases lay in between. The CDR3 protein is CASSQAPFNQPQHF. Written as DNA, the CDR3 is TGTGCCAGCAGCCAAGCACCCTTCAATCAGCCCCAGCATTTT.

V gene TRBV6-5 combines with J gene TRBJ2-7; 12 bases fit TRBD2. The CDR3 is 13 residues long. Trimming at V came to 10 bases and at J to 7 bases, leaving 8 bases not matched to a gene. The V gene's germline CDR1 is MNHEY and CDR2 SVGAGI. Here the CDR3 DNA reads TGTGCCACCCGACTAGCGGGAGCTTGGGAGCAGTACTTC. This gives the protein CATRLAGAWEQYF.